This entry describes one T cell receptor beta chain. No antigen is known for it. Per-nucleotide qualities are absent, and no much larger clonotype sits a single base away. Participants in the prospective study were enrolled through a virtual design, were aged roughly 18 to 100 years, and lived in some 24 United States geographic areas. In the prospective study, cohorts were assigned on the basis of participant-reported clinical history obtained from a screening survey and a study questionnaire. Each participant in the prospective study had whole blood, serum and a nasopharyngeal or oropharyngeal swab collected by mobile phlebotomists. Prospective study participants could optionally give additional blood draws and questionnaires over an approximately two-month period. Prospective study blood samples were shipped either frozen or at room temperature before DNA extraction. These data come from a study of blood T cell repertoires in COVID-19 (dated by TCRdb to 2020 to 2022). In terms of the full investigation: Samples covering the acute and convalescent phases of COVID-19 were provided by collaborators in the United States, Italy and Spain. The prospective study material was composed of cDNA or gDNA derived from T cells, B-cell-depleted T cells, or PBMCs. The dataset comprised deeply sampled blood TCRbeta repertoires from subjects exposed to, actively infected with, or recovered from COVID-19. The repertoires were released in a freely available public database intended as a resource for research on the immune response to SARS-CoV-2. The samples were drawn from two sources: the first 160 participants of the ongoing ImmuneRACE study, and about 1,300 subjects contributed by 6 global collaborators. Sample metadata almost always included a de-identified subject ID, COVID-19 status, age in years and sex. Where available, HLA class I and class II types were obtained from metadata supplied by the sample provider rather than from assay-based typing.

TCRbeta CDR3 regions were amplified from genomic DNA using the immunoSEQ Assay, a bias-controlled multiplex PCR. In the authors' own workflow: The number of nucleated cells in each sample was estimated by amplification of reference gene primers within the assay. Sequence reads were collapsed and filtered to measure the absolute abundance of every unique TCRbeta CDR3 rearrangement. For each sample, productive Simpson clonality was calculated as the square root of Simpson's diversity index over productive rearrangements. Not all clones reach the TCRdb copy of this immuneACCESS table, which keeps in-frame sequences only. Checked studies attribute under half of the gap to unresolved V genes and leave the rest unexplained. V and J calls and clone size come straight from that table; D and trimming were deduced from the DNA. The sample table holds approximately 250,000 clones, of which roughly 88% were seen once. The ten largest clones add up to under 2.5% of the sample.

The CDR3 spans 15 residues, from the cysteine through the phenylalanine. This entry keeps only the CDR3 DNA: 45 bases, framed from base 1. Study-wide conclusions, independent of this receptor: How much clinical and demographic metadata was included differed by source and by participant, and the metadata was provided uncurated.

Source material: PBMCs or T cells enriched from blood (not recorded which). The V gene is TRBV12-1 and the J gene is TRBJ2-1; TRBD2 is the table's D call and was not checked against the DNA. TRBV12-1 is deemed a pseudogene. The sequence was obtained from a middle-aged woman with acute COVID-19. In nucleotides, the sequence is TGTGCCAGCTCAAGCGGGAGAGGCTCCTACAATGAGCAGTTCTTC. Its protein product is CASSSGRGSYNEQFF.